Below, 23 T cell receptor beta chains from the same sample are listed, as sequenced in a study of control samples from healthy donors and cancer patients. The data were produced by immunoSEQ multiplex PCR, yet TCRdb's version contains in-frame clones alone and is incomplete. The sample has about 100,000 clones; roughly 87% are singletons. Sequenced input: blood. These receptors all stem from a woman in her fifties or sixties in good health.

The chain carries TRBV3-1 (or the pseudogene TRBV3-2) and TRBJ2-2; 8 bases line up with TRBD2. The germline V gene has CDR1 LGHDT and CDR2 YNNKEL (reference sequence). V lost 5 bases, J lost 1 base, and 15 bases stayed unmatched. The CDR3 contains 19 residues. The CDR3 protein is CASSLFSRGAGENTGELFF. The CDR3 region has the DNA TGTGCCAGCAGCTTATTCTCGCGGGGGGCTGGGGAGAACACCGGGGAGCTGTTTTTT.

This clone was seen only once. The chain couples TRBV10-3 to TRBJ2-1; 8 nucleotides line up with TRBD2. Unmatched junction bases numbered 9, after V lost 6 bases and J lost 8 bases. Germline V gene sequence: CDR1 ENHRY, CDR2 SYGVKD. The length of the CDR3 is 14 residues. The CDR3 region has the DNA TGTGCCATCAGCGTCGGGGGGGGCAGGGATGAGCAGTTCTTC. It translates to CAISVGGGRDEQFF.

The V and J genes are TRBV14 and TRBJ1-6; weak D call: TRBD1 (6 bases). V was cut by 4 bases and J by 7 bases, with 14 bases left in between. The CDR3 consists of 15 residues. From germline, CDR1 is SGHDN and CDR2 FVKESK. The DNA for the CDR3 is TGTGCCAGCAGCCTCCGGACAGCAATGAATTCACCCCTCCACTTT. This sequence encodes CASSLRTAMNSPLHF.

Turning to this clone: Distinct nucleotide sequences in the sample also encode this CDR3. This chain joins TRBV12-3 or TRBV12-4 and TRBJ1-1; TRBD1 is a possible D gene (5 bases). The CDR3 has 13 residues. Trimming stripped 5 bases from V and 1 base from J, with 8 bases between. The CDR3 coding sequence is TGTGCCAGCAGTCTGGGACCGAACACTGAAGCTTTCTTT. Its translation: CASSLGPNTEAFF.

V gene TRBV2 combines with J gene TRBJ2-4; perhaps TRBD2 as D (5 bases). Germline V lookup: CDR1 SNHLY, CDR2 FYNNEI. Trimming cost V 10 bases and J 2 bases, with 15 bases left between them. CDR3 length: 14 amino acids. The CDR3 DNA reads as TGTGCCATCACCGTAGAGGGCCCCAAAAACATTCAGTACTTC. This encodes CAITVEGPKNIQYF.

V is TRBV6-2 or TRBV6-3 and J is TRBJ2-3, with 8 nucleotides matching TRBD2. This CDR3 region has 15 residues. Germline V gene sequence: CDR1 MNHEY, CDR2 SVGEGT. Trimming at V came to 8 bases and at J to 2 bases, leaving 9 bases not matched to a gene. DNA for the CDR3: TGTGCCAGCGGTTTAGCGGGGACACACACAGATACGCAGTATTTT. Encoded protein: CASGLAGTHTDTQYF.

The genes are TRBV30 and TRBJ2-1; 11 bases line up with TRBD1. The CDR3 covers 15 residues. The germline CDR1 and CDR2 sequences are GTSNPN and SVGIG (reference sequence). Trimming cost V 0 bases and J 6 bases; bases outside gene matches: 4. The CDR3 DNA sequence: TGTGCCTGGAGTGTACTGGGGACAGGGGGCAATGAGCAGTTCTTC. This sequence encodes CAWSVLGTGGNEQFF.

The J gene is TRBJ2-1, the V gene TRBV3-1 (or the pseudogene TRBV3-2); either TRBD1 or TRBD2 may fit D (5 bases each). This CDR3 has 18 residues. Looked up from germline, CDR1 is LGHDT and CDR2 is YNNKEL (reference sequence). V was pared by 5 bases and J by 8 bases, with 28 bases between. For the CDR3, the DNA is TGTGCCAGCAGCACCACCGAGTTATGGGACGAGGGTAGCGATGAGCAGTTCTTC. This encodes CASSTTELWDEGSDEQFF.

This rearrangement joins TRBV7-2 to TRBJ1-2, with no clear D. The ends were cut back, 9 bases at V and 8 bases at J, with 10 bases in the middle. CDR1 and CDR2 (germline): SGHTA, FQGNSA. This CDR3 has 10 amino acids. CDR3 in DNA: TGTGCCAGTGGGGTATCCGGCTACACCTTC. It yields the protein CASGVSGYTF.

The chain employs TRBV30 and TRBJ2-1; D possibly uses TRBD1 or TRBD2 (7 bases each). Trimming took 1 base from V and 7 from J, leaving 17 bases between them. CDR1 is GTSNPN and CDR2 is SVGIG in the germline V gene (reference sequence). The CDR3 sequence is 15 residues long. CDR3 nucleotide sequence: TGTGCCTGGAGTGAGTACAGGGGAGGGGAAAATGAGCAGTTCTTC. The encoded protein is CAWSEYRGGENEQFF.

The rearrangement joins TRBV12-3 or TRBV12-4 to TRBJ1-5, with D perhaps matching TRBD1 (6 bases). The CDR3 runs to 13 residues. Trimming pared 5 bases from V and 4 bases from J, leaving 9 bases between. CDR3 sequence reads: CASSPTGNQPQHF. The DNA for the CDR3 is TGTGCCAGCAGTCCGACAGGTAATCAGCCCCAGCATTTT.

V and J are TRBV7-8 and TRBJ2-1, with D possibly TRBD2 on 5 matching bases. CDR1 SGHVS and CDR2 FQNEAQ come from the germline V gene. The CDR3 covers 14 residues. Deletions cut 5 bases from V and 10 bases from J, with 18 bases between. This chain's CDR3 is CASSPRGGATEQFF. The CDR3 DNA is TGTGCCAGCAGCCCTCGGGGTGGTGCCACGGAGCAGTTCTTC.

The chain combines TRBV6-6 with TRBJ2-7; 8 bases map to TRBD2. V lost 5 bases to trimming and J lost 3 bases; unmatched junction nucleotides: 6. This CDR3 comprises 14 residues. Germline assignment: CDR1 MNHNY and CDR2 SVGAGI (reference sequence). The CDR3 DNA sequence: TGTGCCAGCAGTCAGGGACTAGGCTACTACGAGCAGTACGTC. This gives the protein CASSQGLGYYEQYV.

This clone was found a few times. The CDR3 bases are TGCGCCAGCAGTGGTATCAAAGACACCGGGGAGCTGTTTTTT. Residues: CASSGIKDTGELFF. J is TRBJ2-2 and V is TRBV10-1, with D hard to call. This CDR3 comprises 14 residues. Trimming removed 4 bases at V and 3 bases at J, with 9 bases between. Per the germline V gene, CDR1 is WNHNN and CDR2 is SYGVQD (reference sequence).

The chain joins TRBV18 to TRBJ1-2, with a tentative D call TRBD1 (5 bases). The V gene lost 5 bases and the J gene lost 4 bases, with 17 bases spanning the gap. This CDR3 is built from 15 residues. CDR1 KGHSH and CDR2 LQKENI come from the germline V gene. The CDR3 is CASSSEGGGTYGYTF. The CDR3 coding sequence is TGTGCCAGCTCATCCGAGGGCGGGGGAACCTATGGCTACACCTTC.

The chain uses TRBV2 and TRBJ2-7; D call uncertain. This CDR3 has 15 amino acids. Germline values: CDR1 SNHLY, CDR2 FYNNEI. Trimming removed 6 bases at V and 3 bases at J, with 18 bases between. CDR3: CASSDNGVVNYEQYF. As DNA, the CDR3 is TGTGCCAGCAGCGACAATGGAGTGGTAAACTACGAGCAGTACTTC.

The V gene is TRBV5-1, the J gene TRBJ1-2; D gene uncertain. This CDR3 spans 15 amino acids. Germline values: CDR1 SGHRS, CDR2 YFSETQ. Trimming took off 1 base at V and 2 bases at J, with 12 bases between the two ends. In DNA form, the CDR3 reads TGCGCCAGCAGCTTGCTTGGGCAGAAGAACTATGGCTACACCTTC. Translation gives CASSLLGQKNYGYTF.

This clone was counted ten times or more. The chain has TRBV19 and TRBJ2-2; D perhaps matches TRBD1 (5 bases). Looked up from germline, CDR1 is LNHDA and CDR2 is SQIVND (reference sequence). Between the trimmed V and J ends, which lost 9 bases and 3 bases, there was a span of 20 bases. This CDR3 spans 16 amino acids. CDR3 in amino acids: CASTKGLGQHTGELFF. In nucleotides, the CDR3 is TGTGCCAGCACCAAGGGGCTGGGGCAACACACCGGGGAGCTGTTTTTT.

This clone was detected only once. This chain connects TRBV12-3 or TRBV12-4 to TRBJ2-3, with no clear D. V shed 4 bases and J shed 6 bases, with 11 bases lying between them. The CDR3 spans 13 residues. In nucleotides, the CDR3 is TGTGCCAGCAGTTACGCCTACGCGGATACGCAGTATTTT. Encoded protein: CASSYAYADTQYF.

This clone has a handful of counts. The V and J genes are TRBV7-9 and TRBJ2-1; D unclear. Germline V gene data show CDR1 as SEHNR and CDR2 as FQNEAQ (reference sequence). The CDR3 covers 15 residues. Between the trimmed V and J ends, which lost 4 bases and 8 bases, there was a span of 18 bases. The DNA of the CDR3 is TGTGCCAGCAGCTCACCCAATCCTCTCACCGATGAGCAGTTCTTC. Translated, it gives CASSSPNPLTDEQFF.

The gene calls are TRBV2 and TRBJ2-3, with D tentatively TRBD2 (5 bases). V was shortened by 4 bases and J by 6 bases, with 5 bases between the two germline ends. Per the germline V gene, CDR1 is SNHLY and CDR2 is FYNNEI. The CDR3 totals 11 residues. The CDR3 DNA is TGTGCCAGCAGTGGAGGGGATACGCAGTATTTT. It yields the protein CASSGGDTQYF.

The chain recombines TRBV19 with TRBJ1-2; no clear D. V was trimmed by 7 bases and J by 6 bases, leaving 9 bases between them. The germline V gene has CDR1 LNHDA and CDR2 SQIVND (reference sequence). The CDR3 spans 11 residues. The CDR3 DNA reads TGTGCCAGTACCCCCGGAGATGGCTACACCTTC. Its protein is CASTPGDGYTF. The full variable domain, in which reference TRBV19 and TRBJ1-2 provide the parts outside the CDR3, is DGGITQSPKYLFRKEGQNVTLSCEQNLNHDAMYWYRQDPGQGLRLIYYSQIVNDFQKGDIAEGYSVSREKKESFPLTVTSAQKNPTAFYLCASTPGDGYTFGSGTRLTVV.

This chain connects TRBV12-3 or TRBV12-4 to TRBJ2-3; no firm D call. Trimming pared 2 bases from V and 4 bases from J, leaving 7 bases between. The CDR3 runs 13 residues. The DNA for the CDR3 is TGTGCCAGCAGTTTACTAGTTCCAGATACGCAGTATTTT. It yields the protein CASSLLVPDTQYF.